Only a few counts were recorded for the clone carrying this T cell receptor beta chain. CDR1 is MNHNY, CDR2 SVGAGI, per germline (reference sequence). Trimming shortened V by 7 bases and J by 6 bases, and 5 bases separated the two germline ends. CDR3 length: 10 amino acids. As originally analysed: Cell counts per sample came from amplifying reference gene primers. The data were produced by immunoSEQ multiplex PCR, yet TCRdb's version contains in-frame clones alone and is incomplete. Clonal size and the V and J genes are those of that table, whereas D and trimming came from the DNA. In the table there are fewer than 200,000 clones, around 85% of which are singletons. This entry comes from a study of blood T cell repertoires in COVID-19. About the study: Samples representing acute and convalescent COVID-19 were sourced from the United States, Italy and Spain. PBMCs, B-cell-depleted T cells, or T cells were the source of the cDNA or gDNA that made up the material.

The receptor comes from a man in his 60s who had recovered from COVID-19. V usage is TRBV6-6 and J usage is TRBJ2-3; tentative D call: TRBD2 (5 bases). Sequenced input: peripheral blood. CDR3 sequence reads: CASTGDTQYF. The CDR3 bases are TGTGCCAGCACGGGGGATACGCAGTATTTT.